Following are 13 T cell receptor beta chains from one sample sequenced in a study of cytomegalovirus exposure and HLA in healthy donors (dated by TCRdb to about 2017). The library was built by means of the immunoSEQ multiplex PCR assay. A mixture of 60 forward primers for TCR Vbeta segments and 13 reverse primers for TCR Jbeta segments was used in the multiplex PCR. Drawn from immuneACCESS, this table holds only the in-frame rearrangements with V and J called that TCRdb kept. Clones are partly lost; checked studies trace under half to an unresolved V gene and leave the rest unexplained. The sample profile shows approximately 110,000 clones; 81% of them were found once. Clones ranked in the top ten supply around 1% of the sample. The sequenced sample was PBMCs. The receptors were sampled from a young woman in good health and CMV-seronegative.

V usage is TRBV5-6 and J usage is TRBJ2-1; D is undetermined. CDR3 size: 13 residues. CDR1 SGHDT and CDR2 YYEEEE come from the germline V gene. Trimming left V 0 bases short and J 6 bases short, with 7 bases between. This CDR3 reads CASSLGGSNEQFF. DNA of the CDR3: TGTGCCAGCAGCTTGGGCGGCTCCAATGAGCAGTTCTTC.

This clone showed up just a few times. The J gene is TRBJ1-5, the V gene TRBV4-2; a weak D match, TRBD1 (6 bases). The CDR3 contains 15 residues. Trimming pared 7 bases from V and 2 bases from J, leaving 15 bases between. Germline loops: CDR1 LGHNA, CDR2 YNFKEQ. CDR3 in DNA: TGTGCCAGCACCAAAGCGGCAGGGGGCAATCAGCCCCAGCATTTT. This sequence encodes CASTKAAGGNQPQHF.

Only a few counts were recorded for this clone. The genes are TRBV7-6 and TRBJ1-3; tentative D call: TRBD1 (5 bases). The V end lost 5 bases, the J end lost 0 bases, and 14 bases lay between the germline ends. The CDR3 has 16 residues. Germline V CDR1 and CDR2: SGHVS, FNYEAQ. The CDR3 loop is CASSPGPGFSGNTIYF. Written as DNA, the CDR3 is TGTGCCAGCAGCCCTGGGCCAGGGTTCTCTGGAAACACCATATATTTT.

This clone appeared a few times. This chain connects TRBV19 to TRBJ2-7, with TRBD2 matching over 10 bases. Germline V gives CDR1 LNHDA, CDR2 SQIVND (reference sequence). J gave up 3 bases and V 0 bases, and 2 bases lay outside the gene matches. The CDR3 covers 15 residues. The CDR3 DNA follows: TGTGCCAGTAGTATAGATAAGCGGGAGGGCTACGAGCAGTACTTC. This gives the protein CASSIDKREGYEQYF. Full variable domain (rest looked up from reference TRBV19 and TRBJ2-7): DGGITQSPKYLFRKEGQNVTLSCEQNLNHDAMYWYRQDPGQGLRLIYYSQIVNDFQKGDIAEGYSVSREKKESFPLTVTSAQKNPTAFYLCASSIDKREGYEQYFGPGTRLTVT.

The chain has TRBV6-1 and TRBJ1-5; D not certain. This CDR3 is 15 amino acids long. Trimming took 2 bases from V and 0 from J, leaving 8 bases between them. Germline V gene data show CDR1 as MNHNS and CDR2 as SASEGT. Here the CDR3 DNA reads TGTGCCAGCAGTGAATTGGGCTATAGCAATCAGCCCCAGCATTTT. It is translated as CASSELGYSNQPQHF.

This chain connects TRBV7-9 to TRBJ2-5; 7 nucleotides line up with TRBD2. The junction had 5 bases not matched to a gene; V was cut back by 8 bases and J by 5 bases. The CDR3 runs to 12 residues. CDR1 and CDR2 from the germline V gene are SEHNR and FQNEAQ (reference sequence). CDR3 residues: CASGGEGETQYF. CDR3 DNA sequence: TGTGCCAGCGGGGGGGAGGGTGAGACCCAGTACTTC. The full variable domain, in which reference TRBV7-9 and TRBJ2-5 provide the parts outside the CDR3, is DTGVSQNPRHKITKRGQNVTFRCDPISEHNRLYWYRQTLGQGPEFLTYFQNEAQLEKSRLLSDRFSAERPKGSFSTLEIQRTEQGDSAMYLCASGGEGETQYFGPGTRLLVL.

V is TRBV18 and J is TRBJ2-7, with 7 bases lining up with TRBD1. CDR1 is KGHSH and CDR2 is LQKENI in the germline V gene. V was pared by 4 bases and J by 7 bases, with 10 bases of the junction left unmatched. The CDR3 consists of 14 residues. This chain's CDR3 is CASSHNRGGREQYF. DNA of the CDR3: TGTGCCAGCTCACACAACAGGGGCGGTAGGGAGCAGTACTTC.

V usage is TRBV5-1 and J usage is TRBJ1-6; TRBD1 agrees at 9 bases. V trimming: 6 bases; J trimming: 7 bases; junction bases outside the gene matches: 5. The CDR3 is 14 residues long. Per germline, CDR1 SGHRS and CDR2 YFSETQ. CDR3 loop: CASNEQGANSPLHF. As DNA, the CDR3 is TGCGCCAGCAACGAACAGGGGGCCAATTCACCCCTCCACTTT.

The rearrangement links TRBV4-1 to TRBJ1-4, with TRBD1 matching 9 bases. Germline V lookup: CDR1 MGHRA, CDR2 YSYEKL. The CDR3 contains 18 residues. V lost 6 bases to trimming and J lost 3 bases; unmatched junction nucleotides: 14. The CDR3 region has the DNA TGCGCCAGCAGGCCCGGGACAGGGCCCTCTGTGGCTAATGAAAAACTGTTTTTT. Amino acid sequence: CASRPGTGPSVANEKLFF.

The chain joins TRBV19 to TRBJ1-5, with TRBD1 matching 9 bases. Germline V gives CDR1 LNHDA, CDR2 SQIVND (reference sequence). V lost 2 bases to trimming and J lost 6 bases; unmatched junction nucleotides: 5. CDR3 length: 15 amino acids. The chain's CDR3 is CASSIQQGAIQPQHF. CDR3 nucleotide sequence: TGTGCCAGTAGTATACAACAGGGGGCCATTCAGCCCCAGCATTTT.

The gene calls are TRBV4-1 and TRBJ1-3; perhaps TRBD1 as D (6 bases). This CDR3 is 16 amino acids long. V dropped 3 bases and J dropped 1 base, with 13 bases sitting between them. Germline V CDR1 and CDR2: MGHRA, YSYEKL. CDR3 residues: CASSQPPGASGNTIYF. CDR3 sequence (DNA): TGCGCCAGCAGCCAGCCCCCAGGGGCTTCTGGAAACACCATATATTTT.

This chain uses TRBV29-1 with TRBJ1-1; tentative D call: TRBD1 (6 bases). CDR3 size: 13 residues. Trimming left V 4 bases short and J 3 bases short, with 12 bases between. CDR1 and CDR2 (germline): SQVTM, ANQGSEA. CDR3 residues: CSVGGAGDTEAFF. DNA for the CDR3: TGCAGCGTTGGGGGGGCGGGGGACACTGAAGCTTTCTTT. The entire variable domain, with the rest obtained from reference TRBV29-1 and TRBJ1-1, is as follows: SAVISQKPSRDICQRGTSLTIQCQVDSQVTMMFWYRQQPGQSLTLIATANQGSEATYESGFVIDKFPISRPNLTFSTLTVSNMSPEDSSIYLCSVGGAGDTEAFFGQGTRLTVV.

This clone was seen a single time. The chain links TRBV18 to TRBJ2-1; 7 positions agree with TRBD2. The J segment lost 3 bases and the V segment lost 5 bases, leaving 7 bases of the junction unmatched. Germline CDR1 and CDR2: KGHSH and LQKENI. The length of the CDR3 is 15 residues. CDR3 sequence reads: CASSSVGGSYNEQFF. CDR3 nucleotide sequence: TGTGCCAGCTCAAGTGTCGGGGGGAGCTACAATGAGCAGTTCTTC.